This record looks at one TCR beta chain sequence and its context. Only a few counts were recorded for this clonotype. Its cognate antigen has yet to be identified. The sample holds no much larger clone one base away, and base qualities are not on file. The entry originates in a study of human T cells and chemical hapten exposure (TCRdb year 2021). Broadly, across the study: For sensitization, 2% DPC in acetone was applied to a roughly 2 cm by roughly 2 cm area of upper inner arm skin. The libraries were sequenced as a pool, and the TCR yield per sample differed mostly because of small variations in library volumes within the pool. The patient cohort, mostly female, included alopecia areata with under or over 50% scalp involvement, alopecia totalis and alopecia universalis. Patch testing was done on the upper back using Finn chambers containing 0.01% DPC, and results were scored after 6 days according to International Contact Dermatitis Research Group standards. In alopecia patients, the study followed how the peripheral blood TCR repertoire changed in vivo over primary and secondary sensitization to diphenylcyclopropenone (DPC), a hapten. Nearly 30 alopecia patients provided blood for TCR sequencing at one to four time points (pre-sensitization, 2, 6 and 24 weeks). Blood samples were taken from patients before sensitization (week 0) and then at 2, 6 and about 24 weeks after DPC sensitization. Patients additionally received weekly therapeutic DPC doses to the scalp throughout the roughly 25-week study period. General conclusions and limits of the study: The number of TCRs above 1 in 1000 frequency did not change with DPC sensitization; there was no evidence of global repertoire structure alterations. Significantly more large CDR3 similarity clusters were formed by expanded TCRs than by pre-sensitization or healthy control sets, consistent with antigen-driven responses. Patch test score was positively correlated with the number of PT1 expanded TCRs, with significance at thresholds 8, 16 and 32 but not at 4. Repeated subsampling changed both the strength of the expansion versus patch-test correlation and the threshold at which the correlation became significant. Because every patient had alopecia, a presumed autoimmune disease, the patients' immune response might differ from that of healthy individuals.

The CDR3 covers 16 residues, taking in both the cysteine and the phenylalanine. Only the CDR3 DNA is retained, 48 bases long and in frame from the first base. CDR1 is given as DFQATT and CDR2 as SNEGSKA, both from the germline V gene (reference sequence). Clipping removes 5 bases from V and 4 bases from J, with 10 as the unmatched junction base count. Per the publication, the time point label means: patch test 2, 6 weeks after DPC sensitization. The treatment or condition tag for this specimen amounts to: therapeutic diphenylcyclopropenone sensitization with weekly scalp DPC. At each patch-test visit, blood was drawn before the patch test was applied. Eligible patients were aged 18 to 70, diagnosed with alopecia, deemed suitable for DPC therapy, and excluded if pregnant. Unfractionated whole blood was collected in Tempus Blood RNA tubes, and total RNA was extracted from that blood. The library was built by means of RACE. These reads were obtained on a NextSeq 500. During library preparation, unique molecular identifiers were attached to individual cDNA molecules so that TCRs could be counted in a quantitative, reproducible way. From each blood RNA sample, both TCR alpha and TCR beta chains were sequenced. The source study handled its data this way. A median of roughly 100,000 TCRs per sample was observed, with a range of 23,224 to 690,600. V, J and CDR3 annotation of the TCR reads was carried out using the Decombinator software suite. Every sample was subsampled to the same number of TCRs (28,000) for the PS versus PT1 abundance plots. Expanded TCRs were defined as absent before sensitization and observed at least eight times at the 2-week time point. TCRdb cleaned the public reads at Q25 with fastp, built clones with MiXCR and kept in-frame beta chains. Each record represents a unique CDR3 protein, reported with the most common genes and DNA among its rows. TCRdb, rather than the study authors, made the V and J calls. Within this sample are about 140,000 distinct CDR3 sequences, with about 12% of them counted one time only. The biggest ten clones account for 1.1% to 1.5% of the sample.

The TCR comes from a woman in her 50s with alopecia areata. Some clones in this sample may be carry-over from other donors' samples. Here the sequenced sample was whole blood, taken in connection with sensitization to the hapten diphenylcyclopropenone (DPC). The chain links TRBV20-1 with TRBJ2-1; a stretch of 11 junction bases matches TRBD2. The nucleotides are TGCAGTGCTTTCCCCCTGACTAGCGGGGTATACAATGAGCAGTTCTTC. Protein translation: CSAFPLTSGVYNEQFF.